This T cell receptor beta chain was identified during a study of blood T cell repertoires in COVID-19. The wider study: Acute and convalescent COVID-19 specimens originated in the United States, Italy and Spain.

The protocol was immunoSEQ multiplex PCR, while the TCRdb copy is restricted to in-frame clones and leaves out a portion. The data hold 250,000 or so clones, with around 87% observed a single time. Assignments of participants to cohorts depended upon their own reported clinical history. The trim removed 9 bases at V and 4 bases at J, leaving 2 bases unmatched. Per germline, CDR1 MNHEY and CDR2 SMNVEV (reference sequence). The CDR3 contains 11 residues. This TCR derives from a woman aged 45-59 years who had recovered from COVID-19. Material: PBMCs or T cells enriched from blood (not recorded which). The V and J genes are TRBV27 and TRBJ1-2, with 7 bases fitting TRBD1. CDR3: CASRQGYGYTF. The CDR3 DNA follows: TGTGCCAGTAGACAGGGCTATGGCTACACCTTC.